The T cell receptor (beta chain) described here comes from a study of blood T cells in healthy people across ages. Study-wide results and limits: Long-lived donors exceeded aged donors in naive CD4+ cells and diversity. Donor CMV infection status was unknown, possibly confounding age-related changes in expanded clonotypes.

Each donor supplied around 9.9 milliliters of peripheral blood. The CDR3 totals 13 residues. Losses at the gene ends were 5 bases for V and 3 bases for J; bases not matched to a gene: 4. The germline V gene has CDR1 SGHTA and CDR2 FQGNSA. This clonotype was detected ten times or more. Its antigen is unknown. Through a sample-barcoded 5' primer and a J-beta primer mix, a second PCR was run for 7 to 11 cycles. One entry per CDR3 protein, called by TCRdb with MiXCR from the 5' RACE reads. Of about 840,000 distinct CDR3 sequences in the sample, 29% were seen once. The same sample was also used in a study of T cells of mothers and their children. As that report states: Sequencing got over 8 million TCR beta CDR3 reads from each mother and roughly 2.7 million from each child.

This chain connects TRBV7-2 to TRBJ2-7; the match to TRBD1 covers 7 bases. The sequence was collected from a woman aged 40 to 50 in good health. Specimen: blood. The CDR3 DNA reads TGTGCCAGCAGCAACAGGGGTATCTACGAGCAGTACTTC. It encodes CASSNRGIYEQYF.